One sample yielded the 5 T cell receptor beta chains listed below, sequenced in a study of cytomegalovirus exposure and HLA in healthy donors. The study ran its PCR with 60 Vbeta and 13 Jbeta primers. Sequencing was performed with immunoSEQ multiplex PCR; in TCRdb, only in-frame clones are kept and a portion is missing. The sample shows around 120,000 clones, approximately 80% of them seen only once. Sequencing was performed on PBMCs. The source is a man aged 25 to 45 in good health and CMV-seropositive.

The V call is TRBV4-3, the J call TRBJ2-5; D remains unclear. In germline, CDR1 is LGHNA, CDR2 YSLEER. V shed 1 base and J shed 4 bases, with 4 bases lying between them. The CDR3 is 12 residues long. The CDR3 spells CASSQVIETQYF. DNA of the CDR3: TGCGCCAGCAGCCAAGTTATAGAGACCCAGTACTTC.

In this sample, this clone turned up a few times. The CDR3 region has the DNA TGTGCTAGTGGTTTGGTACCCCTTCGGCAGGCCACTCGGGATACGCAGTATTTT. Amino acid sequence: CASGLVPLRQATRDTQYF. The chain couples TRBV12-5 to TRBJ2-3, with unresolved D. Germline CDR1 is LGHNT and CDR2 is FRNRAP. V lost 0 bases, J lost 6 bases, and 22 bases lay in between. This CDR3 has 18 residues.

The chain couples TRBV18 to TRBJ2-2; 7 nucleotides line up with TRBD1. V was pared by 4 bases and J by 5 bases, with 10 bases of the junction left unmatched. The CDR3 spans 16 residues. Germline V gene sequence: CDR1 KGHSH, CDR2 LQKENI. As DNA, the CDR3 is TGTGCCAGCTCACGCGGTGACAGGGCGAGGACCGGGGAGCTGTTTTTT. Protein product: CASSRGDRARTGELFF.

V is TRBV30 and J is TRBJ2-1; TRBD2 agrees at 12 bases. With 1 base clipped from V and 4 bases from J, the junction kept 5 bases outside the gene matches. This CDR3 spans 16 amino acids. The germline V gene encodes CDR1 GTSNPN and CDR2 SVGIG (reference sequence). CDR3 bases: TGTGCCTGGAGTGAAGCTAGCGGGGGGGTTTACAATGAGCAGTTCTTC. It is translated as CAWSEASGGVYNEQFF.

The chain carries TRBV7-9 and TRBJ2-3, with unresolved D. The V end was cut by 5 bases, the J end by 4 bases, with 7 bases between. This CDR3 spans 12 amino acids. Germline assignment: CDR1 SEHNR and CDR2 FQNEAQ (reference sequence). The CDR3 coding sequence is TGTGCCAGCAGCCCCCAGGCAGATACGCAGTATTTT. Its protein is CASSPQADTQYF.